A single sample gave rise to the 26 T cell receptor beta chains below, sequenced in a study of T-cell reconstitution after alpha-beta-depleted transplantation in children. Construction of the TCRbeta library involved unique molecular identifiers. TCRdb independently ran MiXCR on the PCR reads; one entry per CDR3 protein. The sample has approximately 520,000 distinct CDR3 sequences, 32% seen once. Sequencing was performed on PBMCs from the stem cell graft donor, taken from the stem cell graft. The receptors stem from a human donor who donated a stem cell graft to a child with aplastic anemia.

The V call is TRBV18, the J call TRBJ1-2, with D perhaps TRBD1 (5 bases). This CDR3 contains 14 residues. The V end lost 3 bases, the J end lost 3 bases, and 11 bases lay between the germline ends. Per the germline V gene, CDR1 is KGHSH and CDR2 is LQKENI. The CDR3 loop reads CASSPGVRDYGYTF. As DNA, the CDR3 is TGTGCCAGCTCACCGGGGGTTCGCGACTATGGCTACACCTTC.

This chain uses TRBV25-1 with TRBJ2-7; D uncertain. Trimming took off 4 bases at V and 3 bases at J, with 10 bases between the two ends. In germline, CDR1 is MGHDK, CDR2 SYGVNS. This CDR3 has 13 residues. The CDR3 nucleotides read TGTGCCAGCAGTGCCGTTGGCCACTACGAGCAGTACGTC. Amino acids: CASSAVGHYEQYV.

This clonotype was found a few times. V and J are TRBV27 and TRBJ2-1; D is uncertain. The germline CDR1 and CDR2 sequences are MNHEY and SMNVEV (reference sequence). V shed 4 bases and J shed 1 base, with 8 bases lying between them. The CDR3 is 14 amino acids. CDR3 DNA: TGTGCCAGCAGTTATGTCATTTCCTACAATGAGCAGTTCTTC. As protein: CASSYVISYNEQFF.

The chain recombines TRBV19 with TRBJ2-1; 9 positions match TRBD2. The CDR3 consists of 16 residues. CDR1 is LNHDA and CDR2 is SQIVND in the germline V gene (reference sequence). J gave up 4 bases and V 3 bases, and 7 bases lay outside the gene matches. As DNA, the CDR3 is TGTGCCAGTAGTATGACTAGCGGACAACCTTACAATGAGCAGTTCTTC. Translated: CASSMTSGQPYNEQFF.

This clonotype was picked up a small number of times. The genes are TRBV7-2 and TRBJ2-1; 10 nucleotides line up with TRBD2. CDR3 length: 16 amino acids. In germline, CDR1 is SGHTA, CDR2 FQGNSA. V trimming: 1 base; J trimming: 3 bases; junction bases outside the gene matches: 3. The CDR3 nucleotides are TGTGCCAGCAGCTTAGTCGCTAGCGGGAGCTACAATGAGCAGTTCTTC. Translation gives CASSLVASGSYNEQFF.

Only a few counts were recorded for this clonotype. The V gene is TRBV6-2 or TRBV6-3, the J gene TRBJ1-1; TRBD1 is a possible D gene (5 bases). The CDR3 runs 17 residues. V gave up 4 bases and J gave up 1 base, with 19 bases separating them. CDR1 is MNHEY, CDR2 SVGEGT, per germline. The CDR3 reads CASSSLREVSGNTEAFF. The CDR3, as DNA: TGTGCCAGCAGTTCCCTCAGGGAGGTTTCGGGGAACACTGAAGCTTTCTTT.

The chain uses TRBV18 and TRBJ2-7; 8 nucleotides match TRBD1. The V and J ends lost 0 bases and 3 bases, in that order; junction bases with no gene match: 4. Germline V gene lookup returns CDR1 KGHSH and CDR2 LQKENI. This CDR3 comprises 15 residues. The CDR3 loop reads CASSPPNTGGYEQYF. The CDR3 coding sequence is TGTGCCAGCTCACCACCGAATACAGGGGGCTACGAGCAGTACTTC.

This clonotype was seen a few times. The genes are TRBV11-3 and TRBJ2-1, with 7 bases aligning to TRBD2. Germline V lookup: CDR1 SGHNT, CDR2 YENEEA. J was trimmed by 3 bases and V by 1 base; bases with no gene match: 9. The CDR3 runs to 17 residues. The CDR3 loop reads CASSLVRGAGIYNEQFF. The DNA for the CDR3 is TGTGCCAGCAGCTTAGTTAGAGGAGCGGGAATCTACAATGAGCAGTTCTTC.

The chain is built from TRBV4-3 and TRBJ2-3; 9 nucleotides match TRBD2. The germline CDR1 and CDR2 sequences are LGHNA and YSLEER. Trimming removed 6 bases from V and 2 bases from J; junction bases left unmatched: 12. This CDR3 comprises 17 residues. CDR3 nucleotide sequence: TGCGCCAGCAGTCCCCGGGCGCTAGCGGGGTCCACAGATACGCAGTATTTT. This translates into CASSPRALAGSTDTQYF.

This clonotype has a handful of counts. The V gene is TRBV6-2 or TRBV6-3, the J gene TRBJ2-1, with 8 bases that match TRBD2. Germline trimming cut 5 bases from V and 0 bases from J; bases unmatched to any gene: 12. Germline V gene lookup returns CDR1 MNHEY and CDR2 SVGEGT. This CDR3 contains 18 residues. CDR3 residues: CASSQTPKAGVSYNEQFF. CDR3 coding DNA: TGTGCCAGCAGTCAGACCCCCAAAGCGGGAGTCTCCTACAATGAGCAGTTCTTC.

The genes are TRBV27 and TRBJ2-7; a weak D match, TRBD2 (6 bases). Trimming shortened V by 5 bases and J by 2 bases, and 13 bases separated the two germline ends. Germline V gene lookup returns CDR1 MNHEY and CDR2 SMNVEV (reference sequence). This CDR3 is 14 amino acids long. For the CDR3, the DNA is TGTGCCAGCAGTGGGGGGTGGGGGGCCTACGAGCAGTACTTC. It specifies CASSGGWGAYEQYF.

The chain has TRBV12-3 or TRBV12-4 and TRBJ2-3, with D uncertain. V was clipped by 0 bases and J by 9 bases, with 16 bases between them. The CDR3 spans 15 residues. This chain's CDR3 is CASSLASPLTATQYF. The CDR3 DNA is TGTGCCAGCAGTTTAGCTTCCCCTCTTACGGCCACGCAGTATTTT.

The rearrangement joins TRBV7-8 to TRBJ1-5, with D possibly being TRBD1 (5 bases). Deletions cut 1 base from V and 4 bases from J, with 14 bases between. Germline assignment: CDR1 SGHVS and CDR2 FQNEAQ. The CDR3 contains 16 residues. The CDR3 nucleotides read TGTGCCAGCAGCTTAGGCTCGGTGGCAGGGAATCAGCCCCAGCATTTT. Its protein product is CASSLGSVAGNQPQHF.

This chain connects TRBV3-1 to TRBJ2-7; D gene ambiguous. CDR1 is LGHDT and CDR2 is YNNKEL in the germline V gene (reference sequence). This CDR3 is 11 amino acids long. V lost 2 bases and J 7 bases, leaving 6 bases between the germline ends. Here the CDR3 DNA reads TGTGCCAGCAGCCAAAACCGGGAGCAGTACTTC. It is translated as CASSQNREQYF.

This chain connects TRBV18 to TRBJ1-2; D gene unclear. The CDR3 spans 14 residues. From germline, CDR1 is KGHSH and CDR2 LQKENI. V gave up 2 bases and J gave up 8 bases, with 15 bases separating them. DNA of the CDR3: TGTGCCAGCTCACCAACGGTTGAAGTTCACGGCTACACCTTC. This translates into CASSPTVEVHGYTF. Based on the CDR3 plus reference TRBV18 and TRBJ1-2, the full variable domain is NAGVMQNPRHLVRRRGQEARLRCSPMKGHSHVYWYRQLPEEGLKFMVYLQKENIIDESGMPKERFSAEFPKEGPSILRIQQVVRGDSAAYFCASSPTVEVHGYTFGSGTRLTVV.

This clonotype has a single count. The chain has TRBV5-1 and TRBJ2-7; D perhaps matches TRBD1 (6 bases). V lost 4 bases, J lost 0 bases, and 14 bases lay in between. This CDR3 comprises 15 residues. The germline V gene encodes CDR1 SGHRS and CDR2 YFSETQ. The DNA of the CDR3 is TGCGCCAGCAGCATTGGGTTGACAGGCTCCTACGAGCAGTACTTC. The encoded protein is CASSIGLTGSYEQYF.

The rearrangement links TRBV6-5 to TRBJ2-3, with 7 nucleotides matching TRBD2. The CDR3 loop spans 12 amino acids. The ends lost 6 bases at V and 5 bases at J; junction bases unmatched: 2. Germline V gives CDR1 MNHEY, CDR2 SVGAGI. The CDR3 is CASSTSEDTQYF. CDR3 sequence (DNA): TGTGCCAGCAGCACTAGCGAAGATACGCAGTATTTT.

This sequence joins TRBV10-3 and TRBJ2-1; 11 nucleotides agree with TRBD2. CDR3 length: 16 residues. The germline CDR1 and CDR2 sequences are ENHRY and SYGVKD. V shed 0 bases, J shed 8 bases, and the junction held 6 bases outside the gene matches. The CDR3 sequence is CAISESTSGRRYEQFF. CDR3 DNA sequence: TGTGCCATCAGTGAGTCAACTAGCGGGAGAAGGTATGAGCAGTTCTTC.

This clonotype was counted many times. V is TRBV28 and J is TRBJ2-4; D might be TRBD1 (6 bases). Germline assignment: CDR1 MDHEN and CDR2 SYDVKM. The CDR3 runs to 15 residues. V was shortened by 4 bases and J by 9 bases, with 19 bases between the two germline ends. In nucleotides, the CDR3 is TGTGCCAGCAGTTCCGGGACATTGGGTCGTGGCATTCAGTACTTC. The encoded protein is CASSSGTLGRGIQYF.

The chain couples TRBV28 to TRBJ2-7, with 8 positions matching TRBD2. The CDR3 extends over 15 amino acids. Germline loops: CDR1 MDHEN, CDR2 SYDVKM. V was clipped by 3 bases and J by 2 bases; unmatched bases: 6. CDR3 sequence reads: CASSFSGGRTYEQYF. DNA of the CDR3: TGTGCCAGCAGTTTTTCGGGCGGGAGGACCTACGAGCAGTACTTC.

This clonotype was counted a few times. The chain combines TRBV6-5 with TRBJ1-3; perhaps TRBD1 as D (5 bases). This CDR3 is built from 17 residues. Germline CDR1 reads MNHEY; CDR2 reads SVGAGI. With 4 bases removed from V and 2 bases from J, the gap between germline ends came to 18 bases. As DNA, the CDR3 is TGTGCCAGCAGTTTCCAGCCCGGGACGGCCACTGGAAACACCATATATTTT. This translates into CASSFQPGTATGNTIYF.

This clonotype was picked up a small number of times. The chain links TRBV29-1 to TRBJ1-2; the D gene is possibly TRBD1 (6 bases). The CDR3 runs 15 residues. With 1 base removed from V and 3 bases from J, the gap between germline ends came to 15 bases. Germline values: CDR1 SQVTM, CDR2 ANQGSEA. DNA for the CDR3: TGCAGCGTTGAAGCTGGGCCAGGGGAAGACTATGGCTACACCTTC. Its translation is CSVEAGPGEDYGYTF.

This clonotype has a single count. The J gene is TRBJ1-1, the V gene TRBV7-9; D is possibly TRBD1 (5 bases). The V end was cut by 2 bases, the J end by 4 bases, with 14 bases between. The CDR3 runs to 15 residues. Looked up from germline, CDR1 is SEHNR and CDR2 is FQNEAQ (reference sequence). CDR3 in amino acids: CASSLFDKGTTEAFF. Here the CDR3 DNA reads TGTGCCAGCAGCTTATTTGACAAGGGGACCACTGAAGCTTTCTTT.

The V and J genes are TRBV11-3 and TRBJ2-1; D is ambiguous. Germline V gene sequence: CDR1 SGHNT, CDR2 YENEEA. V was pared by 1 base and J by 4 bases, with 5 bases between. The CDR3 is 13 amino acids. CDR3 coding DNA: TGTGCCAGCAGCTTAGTACGATACAATGAGCAGTTCTTC. This codes for CASSLVRYNEQFF.

This clonotype has more than one count but fewer than ten. V and J are TRBV5-1 and TRBJ2-7, with D maybe TRBD2 (5 bases). V was cut by 4 bases and J by 3 bases, with 14 bases left in between. From germline, CDR1 is SGHRS and CDR2 YFSETQ. CDR3 length equals 14 residues. CDR3 sequence: CASSPVAGFYEQYF. DNA of the CDR3: TGCGCCAGCAGCCCTGTGGCGGGTTTCTACGAGCAGTACTTC.

This clonotype turned up a few times. The chain links TRBV7-2 to TRBJ1-6, with D possibly matching TRBD1 (6 bases). Germline CDR1 and CDR2: SGHTA and FQGNSA. Trimming stripped 5 bases from V and 7 bases from J, with 12 bases between. This CDR3 is built from 14 residues. In DNA, the CDR3 is TGTGCCAGCAGCCTGCAGGGGTACAATTCACCCCTCCACTTT. Its protein product is CASSLQGYNSPLHF.